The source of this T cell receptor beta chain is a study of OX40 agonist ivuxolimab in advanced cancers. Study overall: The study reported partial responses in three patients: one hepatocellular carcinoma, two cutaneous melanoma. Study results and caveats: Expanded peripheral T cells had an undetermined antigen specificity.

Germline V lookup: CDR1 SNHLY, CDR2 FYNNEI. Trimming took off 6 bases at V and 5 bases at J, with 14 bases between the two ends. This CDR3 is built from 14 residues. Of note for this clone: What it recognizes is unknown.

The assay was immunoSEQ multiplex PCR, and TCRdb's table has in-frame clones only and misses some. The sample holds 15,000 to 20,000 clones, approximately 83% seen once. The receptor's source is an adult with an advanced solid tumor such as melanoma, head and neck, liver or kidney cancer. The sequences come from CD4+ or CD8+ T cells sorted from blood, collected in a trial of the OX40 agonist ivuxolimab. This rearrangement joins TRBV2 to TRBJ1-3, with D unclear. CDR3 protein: CASRKRAVRNTIYF. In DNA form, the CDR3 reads TGTGCCAGCAGGAAACGGGCTGTCCGAAACACCATATATTTT.